What follows is one T cell receptor (beta chain) and its context. This specimen comes from a study of cytomegalovirus exposure and HLA in healthy donors. Data came from immunoSEQ multiplex PCR; TCRdb stores just in-frame clones and leaves some out. The sample shows 160,000 or so clones, 88% of them seen only once. Trimming cost V 0 bases and J 3 bases; bases outside gene matches: 8. Germline assignment: CDR1 SGHRS and CDR2 YFSETQ. The CDR3 has 17 residues. The specimen was PBMCs. This TCR was recovered from a man aged 18-30 years in good health and CMV-seronegative. The J gene is TRBJ2-3, the V gene TRBV5-1, with 9 nucleotides matching TRBD1. The CDR3 DNA reads as TGCGCCAGCAGCTTGGCCAGGGACAGGGCTCCTACAGATACGCAGTATTTT. The encoded protein is CASSLARDRAPTDTQYF. The whole variable domain, remainder taken from reference TRBV5-1 and TRBJ2-3, is KAGVTQTPRYLIKTRGQQVTLSCSPISGHRSVSWYQQTPGQGLQFLFEYFSETQRNKGNFPGRFSGRQFSNSRSEMNVSTLELGDSALYLCASSLARDRAPTDTQYFGPGTRLTVL.